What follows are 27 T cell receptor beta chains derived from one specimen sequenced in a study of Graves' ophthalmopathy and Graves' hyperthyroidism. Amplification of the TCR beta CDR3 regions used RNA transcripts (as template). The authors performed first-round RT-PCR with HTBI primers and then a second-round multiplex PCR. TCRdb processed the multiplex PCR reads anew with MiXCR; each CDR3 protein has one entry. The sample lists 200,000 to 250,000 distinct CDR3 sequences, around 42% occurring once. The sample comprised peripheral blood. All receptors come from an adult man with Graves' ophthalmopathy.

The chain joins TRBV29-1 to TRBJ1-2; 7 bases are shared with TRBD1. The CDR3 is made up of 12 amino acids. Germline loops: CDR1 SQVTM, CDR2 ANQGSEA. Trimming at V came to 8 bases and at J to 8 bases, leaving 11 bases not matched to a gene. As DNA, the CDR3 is TGCAGCCCGAACCGACAGGGCGGAGGCTACACCTTC. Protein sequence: CSPNRQGGGYTF. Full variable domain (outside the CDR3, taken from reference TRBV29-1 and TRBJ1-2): SAVISQKPSRDICQRGTSLTIQCQVDSQVTMMFWYRQQPGQSLTLIATANQGSEATYESGFVIDKFPISRPNLTFSTLTVSNMSPEDSSIYLCSPNRQGGGYTFGSGTRLTVV.

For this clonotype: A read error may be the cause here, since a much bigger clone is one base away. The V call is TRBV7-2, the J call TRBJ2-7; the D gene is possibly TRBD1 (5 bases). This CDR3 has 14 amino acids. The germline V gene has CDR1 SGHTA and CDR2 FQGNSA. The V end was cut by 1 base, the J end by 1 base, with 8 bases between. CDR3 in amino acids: CTSSLGRQSYEQYF. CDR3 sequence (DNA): TGTACCAGCAGCTTAGGGAGACAGTCCTACGAGCAGTACTTC.

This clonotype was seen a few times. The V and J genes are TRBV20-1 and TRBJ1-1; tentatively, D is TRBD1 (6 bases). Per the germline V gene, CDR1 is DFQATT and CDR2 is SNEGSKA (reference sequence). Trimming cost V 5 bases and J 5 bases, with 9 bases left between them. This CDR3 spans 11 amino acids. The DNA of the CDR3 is TGCAGTGCTTACAGGGATACTGAAGCTTTCTTT. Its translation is CSAYRDTEAFF.

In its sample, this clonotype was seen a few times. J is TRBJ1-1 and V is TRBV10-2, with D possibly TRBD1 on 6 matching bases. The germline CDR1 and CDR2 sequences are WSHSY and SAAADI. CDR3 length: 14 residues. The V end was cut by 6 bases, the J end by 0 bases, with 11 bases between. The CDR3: CASRGDRLNTEAFF. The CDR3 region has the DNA TGCGCCAGCAGAGGAGACAGGTTGAACACTGAAGCTTTCTTT.

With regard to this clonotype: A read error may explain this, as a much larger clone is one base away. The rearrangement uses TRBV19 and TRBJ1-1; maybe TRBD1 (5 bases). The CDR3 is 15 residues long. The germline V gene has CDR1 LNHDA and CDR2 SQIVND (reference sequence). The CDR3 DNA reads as TGTGCCAATAGTCGACCGGGCAGGGCGGGAGATGAAGCTTTCTTT. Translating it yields CANSRPGRAGDEAFF.

The CDR3 loop reads CASSLGQGAQLGQSYEQYF. The CDR3, as DNA: TGTGCCAGCAGCTTAGGACAGGGGGCTCAATTGGGCCAATCCTACGAGCAGTACTTC. The chain has TRBV11-3 and TRBJ2-7; 10 bases are a match to TRBD1. The trim removed 1 base at V and 1 base at J, leaving 13 bases unmatched. The CDR3 runs to 19 residues. Germline CDR1 is SGHNT and CDR2 is YENEEA.

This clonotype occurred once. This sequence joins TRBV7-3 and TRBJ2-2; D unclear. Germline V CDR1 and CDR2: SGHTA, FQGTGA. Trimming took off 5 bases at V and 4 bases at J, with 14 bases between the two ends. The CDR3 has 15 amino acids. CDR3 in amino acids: CASSPGQSLTGELFF. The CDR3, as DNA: TGTGCCAGCAGCCCCGGCCAGTCCCTCACCGGGGAGCTGTTTTTT. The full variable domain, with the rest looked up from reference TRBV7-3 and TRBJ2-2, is GAGVSQTPSNKVTEKGKYVELRCDPISGHTALYWYRQSLGQGPEFLIYFQGTGAADDSGLPNDRFFAVRPEGSVSTLKIQRTERGDSAVYLCASSPGQSLTGELFFGEGSRLTVL.

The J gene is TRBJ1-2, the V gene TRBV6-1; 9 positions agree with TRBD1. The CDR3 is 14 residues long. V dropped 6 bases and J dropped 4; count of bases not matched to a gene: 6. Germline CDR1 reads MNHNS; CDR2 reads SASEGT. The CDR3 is CASRGTGYAYGYTF. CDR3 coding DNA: TGTGCCAGCAGGGGGACAGGGTATGCCTATGGCTACACCTTC.

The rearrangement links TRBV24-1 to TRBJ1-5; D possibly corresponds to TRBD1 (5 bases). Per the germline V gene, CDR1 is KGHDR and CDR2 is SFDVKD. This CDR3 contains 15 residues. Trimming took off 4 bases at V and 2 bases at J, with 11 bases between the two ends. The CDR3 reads CATSDKGKGNQPQHF. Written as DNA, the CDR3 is TGTGCCACCAGTGACAAGGGGAAGGGCAATCAGCCCCAGCATTTT.

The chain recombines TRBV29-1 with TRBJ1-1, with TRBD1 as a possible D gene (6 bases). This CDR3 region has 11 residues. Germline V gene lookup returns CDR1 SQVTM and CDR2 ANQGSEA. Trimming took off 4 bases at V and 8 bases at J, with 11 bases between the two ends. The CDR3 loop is CSVATGSEAFF. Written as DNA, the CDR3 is TGCAGCGTTGCTACAGGGTCCGAAGCTTTCTTT. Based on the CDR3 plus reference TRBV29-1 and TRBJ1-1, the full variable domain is SAVISQKPSRDICQRGTSLTIQCQVDSQVTMMFWYRQQPGQSLTLIATANQGSEATYESGFVIDKFPISRPNLTFSTLTVSNMSPEDSSIYLCSVATGSEAFFGQGTRLTVV.

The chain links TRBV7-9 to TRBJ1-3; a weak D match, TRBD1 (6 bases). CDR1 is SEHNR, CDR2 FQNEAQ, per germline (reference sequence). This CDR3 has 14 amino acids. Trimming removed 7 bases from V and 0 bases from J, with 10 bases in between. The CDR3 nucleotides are TGTGCCAGCAAAGACAGGAGCTCTGGAAACACCATATATTTT. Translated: CASKDRSSGNTIYF.

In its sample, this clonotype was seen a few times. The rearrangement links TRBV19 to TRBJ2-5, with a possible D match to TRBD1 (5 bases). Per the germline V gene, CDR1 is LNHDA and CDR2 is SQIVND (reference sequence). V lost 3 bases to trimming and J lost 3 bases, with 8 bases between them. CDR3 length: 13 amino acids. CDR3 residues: CASSIMTEETQYF. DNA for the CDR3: TGTGCCAGTAGTATTATGACAGAAGAGACCCAGTACTTC.

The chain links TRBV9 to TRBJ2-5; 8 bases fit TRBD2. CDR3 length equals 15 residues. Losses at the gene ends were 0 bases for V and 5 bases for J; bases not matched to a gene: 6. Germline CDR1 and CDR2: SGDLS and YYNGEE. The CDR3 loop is CASSVVAGGGETQYF. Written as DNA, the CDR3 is TGTGCCAGCAGCGTAGTTGCGGGAGGTGGCGAGACCCAGTACTTC.

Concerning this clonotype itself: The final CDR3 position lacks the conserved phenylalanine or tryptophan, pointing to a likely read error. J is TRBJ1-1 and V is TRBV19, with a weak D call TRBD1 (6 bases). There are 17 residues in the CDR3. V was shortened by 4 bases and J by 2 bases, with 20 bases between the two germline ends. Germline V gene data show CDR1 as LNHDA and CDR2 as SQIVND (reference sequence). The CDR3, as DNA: TGTGCCAGTAGTAAGCTGACGGGAGGACAGTTAAACACTGAAGCTTTCTCT. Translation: CASSKLTGGQLNTEAFS.

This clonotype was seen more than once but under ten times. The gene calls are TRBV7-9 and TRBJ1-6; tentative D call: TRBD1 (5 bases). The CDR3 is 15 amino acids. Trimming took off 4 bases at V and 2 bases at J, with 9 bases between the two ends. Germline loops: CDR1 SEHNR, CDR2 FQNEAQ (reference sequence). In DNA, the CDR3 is TGTGCCAGCAGCTCTATGACAGCCTATAATTCACCCCTCCACTTT. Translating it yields CASSSMTAYNSPLHF. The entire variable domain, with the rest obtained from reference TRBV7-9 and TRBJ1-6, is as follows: DTGVSQNPRHKITKRGQNVTFRCDPISEHNRLYWYRQTLGQGPEFLTYFQNEAQLEKSRLLSDRFSAERPKGSFSTLEIQRTEQGDSAMYLCASSSMTAYNSPLHFGNGTRLTVT.

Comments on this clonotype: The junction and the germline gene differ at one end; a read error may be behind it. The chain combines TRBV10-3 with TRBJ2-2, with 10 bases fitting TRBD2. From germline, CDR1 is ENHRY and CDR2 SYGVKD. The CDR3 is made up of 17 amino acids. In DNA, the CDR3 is TGTGCCAGCAGTTTACTACCTAGCGGGAGTTTAGGCGGGGAGCTGTTTTTT. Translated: CASSLLPSGSLGGELFF.

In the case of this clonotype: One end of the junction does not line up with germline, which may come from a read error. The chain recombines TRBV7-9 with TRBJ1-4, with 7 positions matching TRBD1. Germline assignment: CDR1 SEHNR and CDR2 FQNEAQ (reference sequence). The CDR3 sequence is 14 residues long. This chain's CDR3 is CASSPGTVDEKLFF. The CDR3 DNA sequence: TGCGCCAGCAGCCCCGGGACAGTCGACGAAAAACTGTTTTTT.

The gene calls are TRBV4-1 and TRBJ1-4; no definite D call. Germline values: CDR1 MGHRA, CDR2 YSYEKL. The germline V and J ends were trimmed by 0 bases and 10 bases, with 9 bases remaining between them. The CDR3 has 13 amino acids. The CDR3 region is CASSQDRGRKLFF. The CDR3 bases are TGCGCCAGCAGCCAAGATCGCGGTAGAAAACTGTTTTTT.

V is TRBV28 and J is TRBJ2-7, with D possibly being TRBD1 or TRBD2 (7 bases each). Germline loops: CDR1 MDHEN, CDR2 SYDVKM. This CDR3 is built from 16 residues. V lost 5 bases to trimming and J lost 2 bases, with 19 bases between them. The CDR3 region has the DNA TGTGCCAGCAGTAAAGGGGGCGAAGCGGGGCCCTACGAGCAGTACTTC. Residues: CASSKGGEAGPYEQYF. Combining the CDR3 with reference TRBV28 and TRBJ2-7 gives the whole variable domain DVKVTQSSRYLVKRTGEKVFLECVQDMDHENMFWYRQDPGLGLRLIYFSYDVKMKEKGDIPEGYSVSREKKERFSLILESASTNQTSMYLCASSKGGEAGPYEQYFGPGTRLTVT.

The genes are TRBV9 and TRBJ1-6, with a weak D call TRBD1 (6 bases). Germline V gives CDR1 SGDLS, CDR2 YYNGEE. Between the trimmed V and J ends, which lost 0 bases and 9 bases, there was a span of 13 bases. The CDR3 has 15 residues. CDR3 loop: CASSVDRAFGSPLHF. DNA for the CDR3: TGTGCCAGCAGCGTAGACAGGGCCTTCGGTTCACCCCTCCACTTT.

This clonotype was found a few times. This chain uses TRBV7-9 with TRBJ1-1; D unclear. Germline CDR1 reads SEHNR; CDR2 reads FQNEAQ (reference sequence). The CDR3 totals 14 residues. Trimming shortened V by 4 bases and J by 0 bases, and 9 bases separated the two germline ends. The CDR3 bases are TGTGCCAGCAGCTCTGTGGGCATGAACACTGAAGCTTTCTTT. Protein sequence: CASSSVGMNTEAFF.

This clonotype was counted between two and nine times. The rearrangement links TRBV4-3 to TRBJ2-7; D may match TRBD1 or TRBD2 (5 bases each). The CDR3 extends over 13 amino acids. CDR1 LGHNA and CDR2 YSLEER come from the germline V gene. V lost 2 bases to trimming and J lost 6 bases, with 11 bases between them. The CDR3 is CASSQLGTGEQYF. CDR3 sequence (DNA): TGCGCCAGCAGCCAACTAGGGACCGGCGAGCAGTACTTC.

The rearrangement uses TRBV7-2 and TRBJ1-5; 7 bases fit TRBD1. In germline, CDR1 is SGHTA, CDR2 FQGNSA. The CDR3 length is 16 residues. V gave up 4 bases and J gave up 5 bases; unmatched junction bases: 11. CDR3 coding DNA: TGTGCCAGCAGCTCGTACAGACAGGGACTTCATCAGCCCCAGCATTTT. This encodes CASSSYRQGLHQPQHF.

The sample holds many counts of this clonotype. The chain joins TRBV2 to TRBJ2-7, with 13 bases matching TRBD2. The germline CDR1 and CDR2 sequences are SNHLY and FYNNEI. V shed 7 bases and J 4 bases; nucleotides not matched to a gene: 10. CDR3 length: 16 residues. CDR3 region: CASKLTSGRRRYEQYF. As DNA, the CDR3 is TGTGCCAGCAAGCTGACTAGCGGGAGGAGGAGGTACGAGCAGTACTTC.

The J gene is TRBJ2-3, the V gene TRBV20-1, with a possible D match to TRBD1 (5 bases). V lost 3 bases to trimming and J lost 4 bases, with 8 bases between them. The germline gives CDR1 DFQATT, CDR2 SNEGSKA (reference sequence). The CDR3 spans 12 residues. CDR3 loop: CSASQGSDTQYF. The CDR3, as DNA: TGCAGTGCTAGCCAGGGATCAGATACGCAGTATTTT.

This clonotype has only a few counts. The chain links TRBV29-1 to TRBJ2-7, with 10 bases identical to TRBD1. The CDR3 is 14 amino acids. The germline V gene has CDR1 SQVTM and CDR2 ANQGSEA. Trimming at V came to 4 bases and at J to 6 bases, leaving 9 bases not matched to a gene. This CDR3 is CSVAAGTGESEQYF. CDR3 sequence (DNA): TGCAGCGTTGCGGCCGGGACAGGGGAGAGCGAGCAGTACTTC.

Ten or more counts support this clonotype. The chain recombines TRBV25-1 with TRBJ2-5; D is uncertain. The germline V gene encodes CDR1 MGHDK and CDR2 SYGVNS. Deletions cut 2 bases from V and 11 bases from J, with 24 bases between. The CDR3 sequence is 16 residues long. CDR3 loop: CASSEPTAGPDGAQYF. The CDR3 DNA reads TGTGCCAGCAGTGAACCCACGGCTGGACCGGACGGCGCGCAGTACTTC.